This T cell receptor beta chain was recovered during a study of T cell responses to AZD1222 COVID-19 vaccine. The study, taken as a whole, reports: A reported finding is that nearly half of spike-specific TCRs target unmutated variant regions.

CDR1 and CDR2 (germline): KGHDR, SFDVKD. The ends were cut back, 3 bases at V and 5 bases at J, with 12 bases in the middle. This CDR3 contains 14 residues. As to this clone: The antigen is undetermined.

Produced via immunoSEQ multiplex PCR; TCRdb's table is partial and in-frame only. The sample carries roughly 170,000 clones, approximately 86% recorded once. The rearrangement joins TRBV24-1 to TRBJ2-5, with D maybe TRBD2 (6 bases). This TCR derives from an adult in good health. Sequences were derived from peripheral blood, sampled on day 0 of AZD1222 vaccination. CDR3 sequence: CATSDRGLAETQYF. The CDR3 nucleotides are TGTGCCACCAGTGATCGGGGGTTAGCGGAGACCCAGTACTTC.